Below are 17 T cell receptor beta chains sequenced from a single sample in a study of T-cell memory formation after mild COVID-19. Via MiXCR, TCRdb re-called the 5' RACE reads, giving one row per CDR3 protein. Here the sample spans under 300,000 distinct CDR3 sequences, 16% being singletons. Material for sequencing was PBMCs or a T cell subset sorted from them (not recorded which). These receptors all come from a man between 18 and 29 years old who had mild COVID-19 (a few samples of this study predate the infection). Cell type and time point are not known.

This chain connects TRBV2 to TRBJ2-7; 7 nucleotides match TRBD1. From germline, CDR1 is SNHLY and CDR2 FYNNEI. Trimming took 3 bases from V and 1 from J; bases not matched to a gene: 3. This CDR3 has 14 residues. The CDR3 DNA reads as TGTGCCAGCAGTGAGGGACAGATTTCCTACGAGCAGTACGTC. It codes for CASSEGQISYEQYV.

This clonotype was detected only a few times. The chain employs TRBV7-2 and TRBJ2-2; 9 positions match TRBD1. V dropped 4 bases and J dropped 7; count of bases not matched to a gene: 10. This CDR3 contains 16 residues. CDR1 is SGHTA, CDR2 FQGNSA, per germline. CDR3 coding DNA: TGTGCCAGCAGCTCAGCGACAGGGGGTGTTGTCGGGGAGCTGTTTTTT. Translation gives CASSSATGGVVGELFF.

This clonotype was picked up a small number of times. This sequence joins TRBV9 and TRBJ2-1; 7 nucleotides line up with TRBD1. Germline V CDR1 and CDR2: SGDLS, YYNGEE. With 0 bases clipped from V and 4 bases from J, the junction kept 7 bases outside the gene matches. The CDR3 contains 16 residues. This CDR3 reads CASSVGATGAYNEQFF. The CDR3 DNA sequence: TGTGCCAGCAGCGTAGGGGCTACAGGGGCGTACAATGAGCAGTTCTTC.

V usage is TRBV6-2 or TRBV6-3 and J usage is TRBJ1-2, with 8 bases lining up with TRBD1. V was pared by 5 bases and J by 3 bases, with 8 bases of the junction left unmatched. Per the germline V gene, CDR1 is MNHEY and CDR2 is SVGEGT. The CDR3 extends over 15 amino acids. CDR3 sequence (DNA): TGTGCCAGCAGTGCCTGGGGCAGGGGGCACTATGGCTACACCTTC. Its protein is CASSAWGRGHYGYTF.

The rearrangement uses TRBV6-6 and TRBJ1-6, with 9 positions matching TRBD1. The CDR3 consists of 19 residues. V trimming: 4 bases; J trimming: 0 bases; junction bases outside the gene matches: 10. Germline values: CDR1 MNHNY, CDR2 SVGAGI (reference sequence). The CDR3 DNA reads TGTGCCAGCAGTTCTCCGGGACAGGGAGTACTCTCCTATAATTCACCCCTCCACTTT. Its translation is CASSSPGQGVLSYNSPLHF.

This rearrangement joins TRBV10-3 to TRBJ2-7, with 11 positions matching TRBD2. From germline, CDR1 is ENHRY and CDR2 SYGVKD. Germline trimming cut 7 bases from V and 2 bases from J; bases unmatched to any gene: 4. The CDR3 loop spans 14 amino acids. The CDR3 DNA sequence: TGTGCCATCAAGTTGACTAGCGGGGCCTACGAGCAGTACTTC. Encoded protein: CAIKLTSGAYEQYF.

This clonotype appeared a few times. The J gene is TRBJ1-2, the V gene TRBV6-2 or TRBV6-3; no firm D call. Deletions cut 2 bases from V and 3 bases from J, with 19 bases between. The CDR3 has 17 amino acids. The germline CDR1 and CDR2 sequences are MNHEY and SVGEGT. CDR3 coding DNA: TGTGCCAGCAGTTACCCCAGGAGTTTCGCCGTTTACTATGGCTACACCTTC. Its protein is CASSYPRSFAVYYGYTF.

The rearrangement links TRBV7-2 to TRBJ1-5, with TRBD1 matching over 7 bases. CDR3 length: 14 residues. With 2 bases clipped from V and 7 bases from J, the junction kept 5 bases outside the gene matches. Germline V gene sequence: CDR1 SGHTA, CDR2 FQGNSA. CDR3 DNA: TGTGCCAGCAGCTTACGGGTCAGGGGGCAGCCCCAGCATTTT. Its protein is CASSLRVRGQPQHF.

The chain joins TRBV11-2 to TRBJ1-1; possible D gene TRBD1, 5 bases. CDR1 is SGHAT and CDR2 is FQNNGV in the germline V gene. The CDR3 contains 14 residues. Deletions cut 3 bases from V and 4 bases from J, with 12 bases between. The DNA for the CDR3 is TGTGCCAGCAGCTTGATCGGGGGTCTCACTGAAGCTTTCTTT. It codes for CASSLIGGLTEAFF.

A few counts support this clonotype. This chain links TRBV2 with TRBJ2-1; TRBD2 matches 11 bases. The CDR3 totals 15 residues. V shed 3 bases, J shed 10 bases, and the junction held 8 bases outside the gene matches. CDR1 is SNHLY, CDR2 FYNNEI, per germline. For the CDR3, the DNA is TGTGCCAGCAGTGATGCATTAGCGGGGGGGCAGGAGCAGTTCTTC. Its protein product is CASSDALAGGQEQFF.

The table lists this clonotype with a few counts. The chain joins TRBV7-2 to TRBJ2-3; unclear D gene. V lost 7 bases and J 3 bases, leaving 17 bases between the germline ends. The length of the CDR3 is 15 residues. CDR1 and CDR2 from the germline V gene are SGHTA and FQGNSA. CDR3: CASTPSLILTDTQYF. The CDR3 bases are TGTGCCAGCACCCCGTCGTTGATACTGACAGATACGCAGTATTTT.

The genes are TRBV5-5 and TRBJ2-1; 9 bases are a match to TRBD2. This CDR3 has 17 amino acids. V lost 0 bases, J lost 2 bases, and 6 bases stayed unmatched. Germline CDR1 is SGHKS and CDR2 is YYEKEE (reference sequence). The CDR3 DNA is TGTGCCAGCAGCTTGGGAGCTAGCGGGGCGCCCTACAATGAGCAGTTCTTC. This gives the protein CASSLGASGAPYNEQFF.

This clonotype was detected once. The chain recombines TRBV2 with TRBJ2-7; D gene unclear. The CDR3 has 15 amino acids. Trimming took off 1 base at V and 0 bases at J, with 10 bases between the two ends. Germline V gene lookup returns CDR1 SNHLY and CDR2 FYNNEI. This chain's CDR3 is CASSEGAPNSYEQYV. The CDR3 nucleotides read TGTGCCAGCAGTGAAGGGGCACCCAACTCCTACGAGCAGTACGTC.

V is TRBV7-9 and J is TRBJ2-5, with TRBD1 identical over 9 bases. CDR3 size: 16 residues. From germline, CDR1 is SEHNR and CDR2 FQNEAQ (reference sequence). The ends lost 5 bases at V and 5 bases at J; junction bases unmatched: 12. As DNA, the CDR3 is TGTGCCAGCAGCCCCGGACCGGGACAGGGAGGGGAGACCCAGTACTTC. Encoded protein: CASSPGPGQGGETQYF. The full variable domain, in which reference TRBV7-9 and TRBJ2-5 provide the parts outside the CDR3, is DTGVSQNPRHKITKRGQNVTFRCDPISEHNRLYWYRQTLGQGPEFLTYFQNEAQLEKSRLLSDRFSAERPKGSFSTLEIQRTEQGDSAMYLCASSPGPGQGGETQYFGPGTRLLVL.

This clonotype was counted between two and nine times. The chain carries TRBV24-1 and TRBJ2-5; D possibly corresponds to TRBD2 (5 bases). Trimming stripped 9 bases from V and 5 bases from J, with 15 bases between. The V gene's germline CDR1 is KGHDR and CDR2 SFDVKD. The CDR3 covers 13 residues. CDR3 coding DNA: TGTGCCACCCGTGGAGGCTGGCGGGAGACCCAGTACTTC. Translated: CATRGGWRETQYF.

A remark on this clonotype: Germline is not matched at one junction end, which may reflect a read error. The chain couples TRBV7-7 to TRBJ2-3, with D perhaps given as TRBD1 or TRBD2 (5 bases each). The CDR3 totals 15 residues. Looked up from germline, CDR1 is SSHAT and CDR2 is FNYEAQ (reference sequence). This CDR3 is CASSITGGGADTQYF. DNA for the CDR3: TGTGCTAGCAGCATAACAGGAGGCGGTGCAGATACGCAGTATTTT.

CDR3 amino acids: CASSVTTDTQYF. CDR3 sequence (DNA): TGTGCCAGCAGCGTGACTACGGATACGCAGTATTTT. The genes are TRBV7-2 and TRBJ2-3, with D maybe TRBD2 (5 bases). Deletions cut 5 bases from V and 6 bases from J, with 9 bases between. CDR3 length: 12 amino acids. In germline, CDR1 is SGHTA, CDR2 FQGNSA.